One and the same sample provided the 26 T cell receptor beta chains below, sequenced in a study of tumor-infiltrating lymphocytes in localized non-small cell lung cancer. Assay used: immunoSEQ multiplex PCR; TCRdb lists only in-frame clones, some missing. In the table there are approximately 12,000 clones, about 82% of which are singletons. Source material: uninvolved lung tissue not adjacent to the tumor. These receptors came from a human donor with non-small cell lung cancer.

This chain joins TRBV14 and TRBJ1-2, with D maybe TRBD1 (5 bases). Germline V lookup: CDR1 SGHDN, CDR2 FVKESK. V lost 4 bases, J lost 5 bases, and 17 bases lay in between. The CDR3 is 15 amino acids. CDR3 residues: CASSRTAGDLYGYTF. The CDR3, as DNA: TGTGCCAGCAGCCGGACCGCGGGGGATTTATATGGCTACACCTTC.

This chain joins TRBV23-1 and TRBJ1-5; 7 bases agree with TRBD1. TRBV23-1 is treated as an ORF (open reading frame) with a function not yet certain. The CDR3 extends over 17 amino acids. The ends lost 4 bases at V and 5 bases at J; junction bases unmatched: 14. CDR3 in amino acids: CASSRAVNRGSHQPQHF. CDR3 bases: TGCGCCAGCAGTCGGGCCGTCAACAGGGGTTCCCATCAGCCCCAGCATTTT.

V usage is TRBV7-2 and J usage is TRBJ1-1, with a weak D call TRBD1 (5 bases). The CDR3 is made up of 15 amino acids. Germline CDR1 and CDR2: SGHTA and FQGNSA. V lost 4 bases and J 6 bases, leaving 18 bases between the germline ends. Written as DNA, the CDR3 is TGTGCCAGCAGCTCCTACAGGCCCGATACTTCTGAAGCTTTCTTT. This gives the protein CASSSYRPDTSEAFF.

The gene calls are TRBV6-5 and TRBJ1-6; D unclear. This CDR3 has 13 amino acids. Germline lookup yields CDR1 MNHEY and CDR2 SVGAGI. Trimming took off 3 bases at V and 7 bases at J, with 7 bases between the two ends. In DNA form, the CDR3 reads TGTGCCAGCAGTTATCCCAAAAATTCACCCCTCCACTTT. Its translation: CASSYPKNSPLHF.

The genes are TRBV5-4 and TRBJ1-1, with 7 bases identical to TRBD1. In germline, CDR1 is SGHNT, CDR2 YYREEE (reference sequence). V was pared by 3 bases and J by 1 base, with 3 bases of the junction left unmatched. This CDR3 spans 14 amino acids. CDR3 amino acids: CASSSGQRNTEAFF. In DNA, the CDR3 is TGTGCCAGCAGCTCGGGACAGAGGAACACTGAAGCTTTCTTT.

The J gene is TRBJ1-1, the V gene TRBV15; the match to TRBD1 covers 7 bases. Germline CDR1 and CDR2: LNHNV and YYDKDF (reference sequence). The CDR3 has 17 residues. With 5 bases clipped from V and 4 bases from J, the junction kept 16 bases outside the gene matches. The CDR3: CATSDNRQGVGITEAFF. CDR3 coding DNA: TGTGCCACCAGCGACAATCGACAGGGTGTAGGAATCACTGAAGCTTTCTTT.

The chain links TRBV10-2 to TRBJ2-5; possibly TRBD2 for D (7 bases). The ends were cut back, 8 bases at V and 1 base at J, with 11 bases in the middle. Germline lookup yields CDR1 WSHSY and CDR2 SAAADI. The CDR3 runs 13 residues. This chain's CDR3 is CASVRGPQETQYF. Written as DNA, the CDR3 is TGCGCCAGCGTGCGGGGGCCCCAAGAGACCCAGTACTTC.

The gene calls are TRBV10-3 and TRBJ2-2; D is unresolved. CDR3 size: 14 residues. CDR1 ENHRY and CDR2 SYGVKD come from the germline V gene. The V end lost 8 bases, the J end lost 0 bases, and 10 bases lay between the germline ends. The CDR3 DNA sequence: TGTGCCATCGGCGGAGCCTCGAACACCGGGGAGCTGTTTTTT. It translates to CAIGGASNTGELFF.

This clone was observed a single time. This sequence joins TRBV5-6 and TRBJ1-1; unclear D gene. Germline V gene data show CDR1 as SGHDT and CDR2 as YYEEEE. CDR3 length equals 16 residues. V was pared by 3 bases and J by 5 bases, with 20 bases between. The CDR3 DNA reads TGTGCCAGCAGCTCGCCCAGAACCGACTCGAGGACTGAAGCTTTCTTT. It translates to CASSSPRTDSRTEAFF.

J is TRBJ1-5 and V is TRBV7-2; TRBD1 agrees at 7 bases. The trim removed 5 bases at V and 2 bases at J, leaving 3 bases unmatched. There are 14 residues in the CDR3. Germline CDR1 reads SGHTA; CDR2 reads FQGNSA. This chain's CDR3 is CASSTGQGNQPQHF. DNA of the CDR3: TGTGCCAGCAGCACCGGACAGGGCAATCAGCCCCAGCATTTT.

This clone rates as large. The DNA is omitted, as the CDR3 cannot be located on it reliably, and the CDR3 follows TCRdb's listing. This CDR3 is CASSLGFGAGELFF. The chain links TRBV5-1 to TRBJ2-2. The CDR3 length equals 14 residues, ends included. The germline CDR1 and CDR2 sequences are SGHRS and YFSETQ.

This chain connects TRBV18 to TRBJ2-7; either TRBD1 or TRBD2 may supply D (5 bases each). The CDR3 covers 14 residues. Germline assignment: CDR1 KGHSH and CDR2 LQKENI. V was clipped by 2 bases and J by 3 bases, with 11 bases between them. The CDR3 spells CASSPGTENYEQYF. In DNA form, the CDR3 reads TGTGCCAGCTCACCAGGGACGGAGAACTACGAGCAGTACTTC.

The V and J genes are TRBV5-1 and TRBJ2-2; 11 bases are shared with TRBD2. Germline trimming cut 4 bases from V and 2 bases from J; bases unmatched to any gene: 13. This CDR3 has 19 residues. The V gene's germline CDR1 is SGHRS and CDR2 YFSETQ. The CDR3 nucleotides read TGCGCCAGCAGCGCCCGGCCACTAGCGGGGGCCTTAAACACCGGGGAGCTGTTTTTT. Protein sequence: CASSARPLAGALNTGELFF.

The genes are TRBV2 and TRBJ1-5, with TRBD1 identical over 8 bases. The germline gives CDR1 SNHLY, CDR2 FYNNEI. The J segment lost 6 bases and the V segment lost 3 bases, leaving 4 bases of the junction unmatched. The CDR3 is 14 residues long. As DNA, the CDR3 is TGTGCCAGCAGTGACTGGACAGGGACTCAGCCCCAGCATTTT. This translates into CASSDWTGTQPQHF.

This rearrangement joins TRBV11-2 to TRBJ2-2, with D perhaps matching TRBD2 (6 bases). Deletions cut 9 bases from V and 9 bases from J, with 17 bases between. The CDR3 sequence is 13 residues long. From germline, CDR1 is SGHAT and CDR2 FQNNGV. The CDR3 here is CASARGFSRELFF. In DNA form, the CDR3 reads TGTGCCAGTGCGCGGGGATTTTCCCGGGAGCTGTTTTTT.

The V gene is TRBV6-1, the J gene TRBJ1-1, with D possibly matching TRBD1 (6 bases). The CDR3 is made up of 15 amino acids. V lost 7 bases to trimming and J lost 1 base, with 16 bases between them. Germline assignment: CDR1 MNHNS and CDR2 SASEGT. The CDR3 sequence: CASTLSRGTNTEAFF. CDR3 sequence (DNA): TGTGCCAGCACGCTATCCAGGGGTACGAACACTGAAGCTTTCTTT.

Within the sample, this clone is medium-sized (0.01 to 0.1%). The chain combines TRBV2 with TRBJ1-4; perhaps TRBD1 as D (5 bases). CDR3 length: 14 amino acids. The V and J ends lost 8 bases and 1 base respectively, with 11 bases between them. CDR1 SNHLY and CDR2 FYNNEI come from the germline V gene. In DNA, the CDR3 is TGTGCCAGCCAAGGGGACCGAACTAATGAAAAACTGTTTTTT. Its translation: CASQGDRTNEKLFF.

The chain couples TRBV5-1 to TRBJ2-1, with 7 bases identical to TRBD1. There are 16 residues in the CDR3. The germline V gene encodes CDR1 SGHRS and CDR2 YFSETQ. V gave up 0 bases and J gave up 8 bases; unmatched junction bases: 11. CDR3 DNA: TGCGCCAGCAGCTTGGAAGTAAGGGGACAGAGCGATGAGCAGTTCTTC. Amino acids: CASSLEVRGQSDEQFF.

The CDR3 region is CASTFSRSYEQYF. In DNA form, the CDR3 reads TGTGCCAGCACCTTCTCACGTTCCTACGAGCAGTACTTC. The rearrangement uses TRBV6-1 and TRBJ2-7; no clear D gene. This CDR3 region has 13 residues. V lost 7 bases and J 1 base, leaving 11 bases between the germline ends. Germline V CDR1 and CDR2: MNHNS, SASEGT.

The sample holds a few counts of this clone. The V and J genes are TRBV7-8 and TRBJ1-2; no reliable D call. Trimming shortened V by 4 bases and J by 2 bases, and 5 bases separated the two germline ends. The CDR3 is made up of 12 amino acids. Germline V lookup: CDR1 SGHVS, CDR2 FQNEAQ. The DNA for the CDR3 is TGTGCCAGCAGCTACGACAACTATGGCTACACCTTC. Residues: CASSYDNYGYTF.

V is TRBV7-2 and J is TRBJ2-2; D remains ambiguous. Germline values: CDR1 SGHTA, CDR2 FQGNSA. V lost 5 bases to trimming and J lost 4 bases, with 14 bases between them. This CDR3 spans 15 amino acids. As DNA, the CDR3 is TGTGCCAGCAGCCCCCACACCGCGACCACCGGGGAGCTGTTTTTT. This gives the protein CASSPHTATTGELFF.

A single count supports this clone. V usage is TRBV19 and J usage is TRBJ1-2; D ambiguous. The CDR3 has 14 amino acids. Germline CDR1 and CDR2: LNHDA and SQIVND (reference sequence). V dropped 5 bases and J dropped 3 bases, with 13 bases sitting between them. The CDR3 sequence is CASSPGGEYYGYTF. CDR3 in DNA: TGTGCCAGTAGTCCAGGCGGGGAGTACTATGGCTACACCTTC.

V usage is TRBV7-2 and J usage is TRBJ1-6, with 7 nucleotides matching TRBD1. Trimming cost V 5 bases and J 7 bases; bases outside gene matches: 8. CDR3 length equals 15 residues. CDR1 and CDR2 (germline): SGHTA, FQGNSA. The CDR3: CASSPRQGLNSPLHF. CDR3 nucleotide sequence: TGTGCCAGCAGCCCGCGACAGGGATTGAATTCACCCCTCCACTTT. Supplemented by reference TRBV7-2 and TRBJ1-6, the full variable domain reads GAGVSQSPSNKVTEKGKDVELRCDPISGHTALYWYRQSLGQGLEFLIYFQGNSAPDKSGLPSDRFSAERTGGSVSTLTIQRTQQEDSAVYLCASSPRQGLNSPLHFGNGTRLTVT.

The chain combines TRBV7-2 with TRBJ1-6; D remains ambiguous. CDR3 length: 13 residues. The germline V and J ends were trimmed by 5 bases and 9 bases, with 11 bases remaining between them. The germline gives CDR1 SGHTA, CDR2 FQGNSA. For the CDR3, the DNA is TGTGCCAGCAGCCCACTGCCGGGTTCACCCCTCCACTTT. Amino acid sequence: CASSPLPGSPLHF.

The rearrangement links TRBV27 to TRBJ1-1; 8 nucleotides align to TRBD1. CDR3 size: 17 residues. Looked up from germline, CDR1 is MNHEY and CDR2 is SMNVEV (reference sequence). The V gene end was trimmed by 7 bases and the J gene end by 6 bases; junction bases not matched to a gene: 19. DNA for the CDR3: TGTGCCAGCATCAAAACCGGGACAGGTCGGCCCAAAGCTGAAGCTTTCTTT. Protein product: CASIKTGTGRPKAEAFF.

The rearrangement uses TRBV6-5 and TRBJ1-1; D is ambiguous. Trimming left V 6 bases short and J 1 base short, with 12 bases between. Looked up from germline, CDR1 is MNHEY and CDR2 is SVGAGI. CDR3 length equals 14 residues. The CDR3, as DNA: TGTGCCAGCAGCCCCCAAGGCACGAACACTGAAGCTTTCTTT. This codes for CASSPQGTNTEAFF.